These T cell receptor beta chains were read from a single sample in a study of blood T cell repertoires in COVID-19. Clones were read by immunoSEQ multiplex PCR, and TCRdb kept only the in-frame ones, dropping some. This sample has under 130,000 clones, with about 90% found just once. Sequencing was performed on peripheral blood. These TCRs come from a man aged 50-60 years in a cohort sampled during active COVID-19. CDR3s include the opening cysteine and the closing phenylalanine or tryptophan. The D gene is left open where the match is weak. Expanded clones are given a class, and other clones once, few, many or no size at all.

j_call	clone_size	d_call	v_call	cdr3_aa	cdr3_nt
TRBJ1-1	.	TRBD1	TRBV10-3	CAISQGAFTGTEAFF	TGTGCCATTTCCCAGGGGGCGTTTACTGGCACTGAAGCTTTCTTT
TRBJ2-1	.	TRBD2	TRBV5-4	CASSKGLETNEQFF	TGTGCCAGCAGCAAGGGACTAGAGACAAATGAGCAGTTCTTC
TRBJ1-5	.	TRBD1	TRBV6-1	CASSERQGSSNQPQHF	TGTGCCAGCAGTGAACGACAGGGCTCGAGCAATCAGCCCCAGCATTTT
TRBJ1-1	.	.	TRBV6-5	CASRQGMNTEAFF	TGTGCCAGCAGACAGGGCATGAACACTGAAGCTTTCTTT
TRBJ1-1	.	.	TRBV10-3	CAISAGDTGQGSTEAFF	TGTGCCATCAGTGCAGGAGATACGGGGCAGGGGAGTACTGAAGCTTTCTTT
TRBJ1-5	.	.	TRBV7-8	CASSWDTGNQPQHF	TGTGCCAGCAGCTGGGATACAGGGAATCAGCCCCAGCATTTT
TRBJ1-5	.	TRBD1	TRBV18	CASSPAGQGNMAQHF	TGTGCCAGCTCACCAGCCGGACAGGGTAACATGGCCCAGCATTTT
TRBJ2-2	.	TRBD1	TRBV5-1	CASSPQGADTGELFF	TGCGCCAGCAGCCCCCAGGGGGCCGACACCGGGGAGCTGTTTTTT
TRBJ2-3	once	.	TRBV24-1	CATQTTGSGSTDTQYF	TGTGCCACTCAAACTACAGGCTCGGGTAGCACAGATACGCAGTATTTT
TRBJ1-6	.	.	TRBV5-1	CASSLGQEGSPLHF	TGCGCCAGCAGCTTGGGACAGGAAGGATCACCCCTCCACTTT
TRBJ1-2	.	.	TRBV6-5	CASSWRENYGYTF	TGTGCCAGCAGTTGGAGGGAAAACTATGGCTACACCTTC
TRBJ1-2	.	TRBD1	TRBV6-5	CASSYSGTGGDGYTF	TGTGCCAGCAGTTACTCCGGAACAGGGGGCGATGGCTACACCTTC
TRBJ2-2	.	.	TRBV4-1	CASSARQGLAGELFF	TGCGCCAGCAGCGCGCGGCAGGGGTTGGCCGGGGAGCTGTTTTTT
TRBJ1-6	few	.	TRBV18	CASSPNQGDTLHF	TGTGCCAGCTCTCCGAATCAGGGCGATACCCTCCACTTT
TRBJ2-3	.	TRBD2	TRBV24-1	CATSDSRGGVTDTQYF	TGTGCCACCAGTGATTCACGGGGGGGTGTCACAGATACGCAGTATTTT
TRBJ2-7	.	.	TRBV18	CASSWEAGLKPYEQYF	TGTGCCAGCTCATGGGAGGCGGGGCTGAAGCCCTACGAGCAGTACTTC
TRBJ2-5	.	.	TRBV5-1	CASSLLGAGPQETQYF	TGCGCCAGCAGCTTGTTGGGCGCGGGGCCCCAAGAGACCCAGTACTTC
TRBJ2-4	.	.	TRBV29-1	CSVVQGRDIQYF	TGCAGCGTAGTACAGGGAAGAGACATTCAGTACTTC
TRBJ2-1	.	.	TRBV7-7	CASSPGRGGDEQFF	TGTGCCAGCAGCCCAGGCAGGGGAGGGGATGAGCAGTTCTTC
TRBJ2-1	.	.	TRBV6-5	CASRMTANNEQFF	TGTGCCAGCAGAATGACAGCCAACAATGAGCAGTTCTTC
TRBJ1-1	.	.	TRBV5-1	CASSRDTSRNTEAFF	TGCGCCAGCTCCCGGGACACCTCAAGGAACACTGAAGCTTTCTTT
TRBJ2-5	.	TRBD1	TRBV7-2	CASTSGGQPKETQYF	TGTGCCAGCACCTCAGGGGGACAACCCAAAGAGACCCAGTACTTC
TRBJ2-5	.	.	TRBV5-5	CASSSAGYQETQYF	TGTGCCAGCAGCAGTGCAGGTTATCAAGAGACCCAGTACTTC
TRBJ2-3	.	TRBD2	TRBV14	CASSQDWSASGLTDTQYF	TGTGCCAGCAGCCAAGATTGGTCGGCTAGCGGCCTCACAGATACGCAGTATTTT
TRBJ2-5	.	.	TRBV9	CASSVEVGLGSETQYF	TGTGCCAGCAGCGTAGAAGTGGGGCTGGGGTCAGAGACCCAGTACTTC
TRBJ1-2	.	.	TRBV11-2	CASSLGGQGYTF	TGTGCCAGCAGCTTAGGGGGCCAAGGCTACACCTTC
TRBJ2-2	.	.	TRBV19	CASSGGGSNTGELFF	TGTGCCAGTAGTGGTGGAGGGTCGAACACCGGGGAGCTGTTTTTT
TRBJ2-3	.	TRBD2	TRBV6-5	CASIVAGGTDTQYF	TGTGCCAGCATCGTAGCGGGGGGCACAGATACGCAGTATTTT
TRBJ1-2	.	.	TRBV6-2/TRBV6-3	CASSYSRRGYTF	TGTGCCAGCAGTTACTCGCGTCGGGGCTACACCTTC
TRBJ2-3	.	.	TRBV6-9	CASSYNGSPGYTQYF	TGTGCCAGCAGTTATAACGGTTCCCCCGGGTATACGCAGTATTTT
TRBJ1-1	.	TRBD1	TRBV5-1	CASSTGGRDRVSGTEAFF	TGCGCCAGCAGCACGGGGGGCCGGGACAGGGTGAGTGGCACTGAAGCTTTCTTT
TRBJ2-5	.	TRBD2	TRBV2	CASGLAGGRETQYF	TGTGCCAGTGGGTTAGCGGGGGGTCGAGAGACCCAGTACTTC
TRBJ1-5	.	.	TRBV7-6	CASRHRAPGREANQPQHF	TGTGCCAGCAGGCACCGCGCGCCGGGCAGGGAGGCCAATCAGCCCCAGCATTTT
TRBJ1-5	once	.	TRBV19	CASTGAAAQPQHF	TGTGCCAGTACAGGGGCGGCGGCTCAGCCCCAGCATTTT
TRBJ2-2	.	TRBD2	TRBV4-3	CASSQTSGGADGELFF	TGCGCCAGCAGCCAGACTAGCGGGGGGGCCGACGGGGAGCTGTTTTTT
TRBJ1-6	.	.	TRBV7-9	CASSSPGSPLHF	TGTGCCAGCAGCTCCCCGGGTTCACCCCTCCACTTT
TRBJ2-3	.	TRBD2	TRBV2	CASSDMAGGDTDTQYF	TGTGCCAGCAGTGATATGGCGGGGGGAGACACAGATACGCAGTATTTT
TRBJ1-1	.	.	TRBV27	CASSPRERSTEAFF	TGTGCCAGCAGTCCTAGGGAGAGGAGCACTGAAGCTTTCTTT
TRBJ1-6	.	.	TRBV3-1/TRBV3-2	CASSQDVSDSPLHF	TGTGCCAGCAGCCAAGACGTCTCGGATTCACCCCTCCACTTT
TRBJ2-3	.	.	TRBV6-1	CASSEAGHPSTDTQYF	TGTGCCAGCAGTGAAGCGGGACACCCTAGCACAGATACGCAGTATTTT
TRBJ2-1	few	.	TRBV25-1	CASSPLNEQFF	TGTGCCAGCAGTCCCCTCAATGAGCAGTTCTTC
TRBJ1-4	.	.	TRBV28	CASTPLGASLLGATNEKLFF	TGTGCCAGCACCCCCCTGGGGGCCAGCCTCCTAGGGGCAACTAATGAAAAACTGTTTTTT
TRBJ2-2	.	TRBD2	TRBV6-6	CASSILAGGNTGELFF	TGTGCCAGCAGCATCCTGGCGGGGGGGAACACCGGGGAGCTGTTTTTT
TRBJ2-3	few	.	TRBV6-2/TRBV6-3	CASSYTQTTDTQYF	TGTGCCAGCAGTTACACACAGACCACAGATACGCAGTATTTT
TRBJ2-2	.	.	TRBV24-1	CATDSKNTGELFF	TGTGCCACCGACAGTAAGAACACCGGGGAGCTGTTTTTT
TRBJ2-7	.	.	TRBV6-5	CASSYRDTPYEQYF	TGTGCCAGCAGTTACCGGGACACCCCCTACGAGCAGTACTTC
TRBJ2-1	.	.	TRBV6-5	CASSYSSPGREQFF	TGTGCCAGCAGTTACTCGTCCCCAGGGCGCGAGCAGTTCTTC
TRBJ2-2	once	TRBD2	TRBV6-5	CASSLSGLDSGELFF	TGTGCCAGCAGCCTCTCTGGACTAGATTCCGGGGAGCTGTTTTTT